This TCR beta chain originates from a study of blood T cells in healthy people across ages. Points from the study as a whole: Older individuals had lower TCR beta diversity per million T cells (the decline was roughly linear).

A second PCR of about 7 to 12 cycles used a sample-barcoded 5' primer and a J-beta primer mix. A template-switch adaptor with 12 random nucleotides tagged each cDNA molecule. TCRdb re-called the 5' RACE reads with MiXCR, one entry per CDR3 protein. The table shows hundreds of thousands of distinct CDR3 sequences, with 40% to 50% occurring only once. Every donor contributed roughly 10 milliliters of peripheral blood by blood draw. This clonotype has more than one count but fewer than ten. Its antigen is unidentified. The germline gives CDR1 SGHDT, CDR2 YYEEEE. The CDR3 runs to 17 residues. V was shortened by 3 bases and J by 4 bases, with 22 bases between the two germline ends.

The sequenced material came from blood. The TCR was taken from a man aged 55 to 69 in good health. The chain has TRBV5-6 and TRBJ1-1, with TRBD1 as a possible D gene (5 bases). The CDR3 sequence: CASSSRQTTSKATEAFF. The CDR3 DNA follows: TGTGCCAGCAGCTCCCGACAGACTACATCCAAGGCCACTGAAGCTTTCTTT.